The rows below give T cell receptor beta chains drawn from one sample of a study of T cell repertoires in cytomegalovirus infection. The antigens for these receptors are not known. TCRdb re-analysed the reads in MiXCR, keeping a single row per CDR3 protein. The sample has 310,000 or so distinct CDR3 sequences, 20% to 30% seen once; the top ten hold less than 15%. The material sequenced was cultured PBMCs, taken from culture after CMV antigen stimulation. These receptors were collected from a human donor in good health (CMV status not recorded). Some clones in this sample may be carry-over from other donors' samples. CDR3s leave out the opening cysteine and the closing phenylalanine or tryptophan. The size of a clone is reported for some rows only, either as once, few or many, or as a class for expanded clones.

size,V,J,CDR3
few,TRBV4-1,TRBJ2-1,ASSQARGAGGIEQF
many,TRBV7-2,TRBJ2-5,ASSWTSWYQETQY
-,TRBV18,TRBJ2-7,ASSPSRDGSYEQY
-,TRBV20-1,TRBJ2-7,SARDGRGSYEQY
few,TRBV7-2,TRBJ2-5,ASSFVGSDQETQY
-,TRBV6-5,TRBJ2-3,ASSYSEQSDTQY
-,TRBV7-8,TRBJ1-2,ASSPQGQGSSGHYGYT
many,TRBV12-3/TRBV12-4,TRBJ1-1,ASSRQGTMRRVNTEAF
-,TRBV3-1,TRBJ2-3,ASSRGLALGYTDTQY
-,TRBV20-1,TRBJ2-1,SVDGGSGNEQF
-,TRBV18,TRBJ2-7,ASSPPIGQGVHEQY
few,TRBV7-8,TRBJ1-1,ASSFRGQPEAF
-,TRBV2,TRBJ2-5,ASSRGLAEETQY
few,TRBV12-3/TRBV12-4,TRBJ2-7,ASSFSEGGREQY
-,TRBV4-1,TRBJ2-1,ASSQYRDQPNEQF
few,TRBV7-9,TRBJ1-5,ASSGGGGRNQPQH
many,TRBV7-2,TRBJ2-5,ASSPRTGGGQETQY
-,TRBV6-1,TRBJ2-7,ASGGQNSYEQY
few,TRBV2,TRBJ2-2,ASKRELGTGELF
-,TRBV19,TRBJ1-4,ASTFVSGAGEKLF
many,TRBV7-2,TRBJ1-6,ASSSGQGPSPSSYNSPLH
few,TRBV6-2/TRBV6-3,TRBJ2-7,ASSWPGQGAFEQY
-,TRBV12-3/TRBV12-4,TRBJ2-3,ASSLSTGGTDTQY
-,TRBV29-1,TRBJ2-5,SVPLDQETQY
few,TRBV6-2/TRBV6-3,TRBJ2-5,ASSPAGVETQY
few,TRBV6-1,TRBJ2-7,ASRKGRDKVSSYEQY
many,TRBV7-2,TRBJ2-3,ASSFTSGTDTQY
few,TRBV6-5,TRBJ2-3,ASSYSILGGTDTQY
few,TRBV7-2,TRBJ1-1,ASSFSGSEAF
few,TRBV19,TRBJ1-4,ASSGSQGAINEKLF
-,TRBV5-1,TRBJ2-5,ASSLDRRTPQETQY
few,TRBV2,TRBJ2-1,ASSRTSVFNEQF
once,TRBV30,TRBJ1-3,AWSMRRSSGNTIY
few,TRBV28,TRBJ1-2,ASSSAVGGGYT
-,TRBV7-9,TRBJ2-5,ASSGGLAGGETQY
-,TRBV28,TRBJ2-5,ASSWGLAVKETQY
-,TRBV5-8,TRBJ1-5,ASHGHNQPQH
-,TRBV12-3/TRBV12-4,TRBJ2-2,ASTGHTGPNTGELF
many,TRBV7-2,TRBJ1-2,ASSLEPGQGGYT
-,TRBV12-3/TRBV12-4,TRBJ2-7,ASSFTQGRYEQY
-,TRBV6-4,TRBJ1-4,ASMSRNEKLF
many,TRBV11-2,TRBJ2-5,ASSLMVGTVKETQY
few,TRBV28,TRBJ1-3,ASSSGFPTGNTIY